The following is a TCR beta chain sequence with its context. Its antigen is unidentified. The CDR3 is 14 residues long. Germline CDR1 and CDR2: LNHDA and SQIVND (reference sequence). V lost 2 bases to trimming and J lost 3 bases, with 8 bases between them. The sample originates from a study of T-cell memory formation after mild COVID-19. Whole-study context: TCR clusters showed largely donor specificity. Study results and caveats: Clones contracting day 15 to 85 were balanced CD4/CD8; later expanders leaned CD4+. Confirmation was lacking for SARS-CoV-2 specificity of second-wave clones that peaked on day 37. Researchers found some responding clones in pre-infection memory, a sign that cross-reactive memory joined.

Each CDR3 protein gets one entry after TCRdb re-called the 5' RACE reads with MiXCR. The profile covers 40,000 or so distinct CDR3 sequences, with about 6.3% appearing a single time and 0.79% taken by the ten largest. The gene calls are TRBV19 and TRBJ1-5; a weak D match, TRBD1 (5 bases). This TCR was recovered from an adult who had mild COVID-19 (a few samples of this study predate the infection). Cell type and time point are not known. Sequences were obtained from PBMCs or a T cell subset sorted from them (not recorded which). The CDR3 sequence is CASSIKGTNQPQHF. For the CDR3, the DNA is TGTGCCAGTAGTATAAAGGGGACCAATCAGCCCCAGCATTTT. The complete variable domain, with remaining parts taken from reference TRBV19 and TRBJ1-5, reads DGGITQSPKYLFRKEGQNVTLSCEQNLNHDAMYWYRQDPGQGLRLIYYSQIVNDFQKGDIAEGYSVSREKKESFPLTVTSAQKNPTAFYLCASSIKGTNQPQHFGDGTRLSIL.